This T cell receptor beta chain is drawn from a study of regulatory T cells in long-lasting Graves disease. In the study overall: Over 5 years of antithyroid drugs with positive TSH receptor antibodies was taken to mean persistent Graves' disease.

This clonotype was seen only a few times. Time point in this sample: persistent/refractory GD, antithyroid drugs over 5 years with positive TRAb. RNA extracted from PBMCs served as the sequencing template. Assembly of TCR beta libraries relied on iRepertoire HTBI primers together with Arm-PCR of CDR3 regions. As processed by the authors: The study identified roughly 59 TRBV and some 13 TRBJ segments across samples. MiXCR was run by TCRdb on the multiplex PCR reads, yielding one entry per CDR3 protein. The authors' filters were not applied to this entry. The sample yields hundreds of thousands of distinct CDR3 sequences, roughly 20% seen once. CDR1 and CDR2 (germline): LGHDT, YNNKEL (reference sequence). The CDR3 loop spans 12 amino acids. Trimming took off 2 bases at V and 6 bases at J, with 5 bases between the two ends.

The sample consisted of peripheral blood mononuclear cells (PBMCs), taken when the disease was refractory, from a patient treated with antithyroid drugs. J is TRBJ1-3 and V is TRBV3-1, with D hard to call. This sequence was found in a female donor with Graves disease. CDR3 sequence (DNA): TGTGCCAGCAGCCAAACAGAAAACACCATATATTTT. This gives the protein CASSQTENTIYF.